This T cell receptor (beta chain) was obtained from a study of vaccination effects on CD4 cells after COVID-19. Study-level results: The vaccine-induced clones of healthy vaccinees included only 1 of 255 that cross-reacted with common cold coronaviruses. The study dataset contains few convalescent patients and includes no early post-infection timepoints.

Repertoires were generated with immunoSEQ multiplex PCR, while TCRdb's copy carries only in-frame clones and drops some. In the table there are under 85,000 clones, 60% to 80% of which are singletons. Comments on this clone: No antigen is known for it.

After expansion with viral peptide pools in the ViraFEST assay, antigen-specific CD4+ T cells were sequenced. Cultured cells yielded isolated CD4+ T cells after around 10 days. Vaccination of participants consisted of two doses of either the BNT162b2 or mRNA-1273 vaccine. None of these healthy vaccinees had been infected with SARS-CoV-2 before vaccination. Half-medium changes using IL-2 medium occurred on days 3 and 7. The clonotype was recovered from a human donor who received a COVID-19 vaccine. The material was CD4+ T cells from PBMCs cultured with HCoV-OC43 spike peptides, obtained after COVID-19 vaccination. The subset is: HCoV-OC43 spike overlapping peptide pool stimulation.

The CDR3 spells CASSLTGDTEAFF. The CDR3 DNA reads TGTGCCAGCAGTCTCACAGGGGACACTGAAGCTTTCTTT. V is TRBV7-3 and J is TRBJ1-1; 7 positions match TRBD1. This CDR3 is 13 amino acids long. The V gene's germline CDR1 is SGHTA and CDR2 FQGTGA. Losses at the gene ends were 6 bases for V and 3 bases for J; bases not matched to a gene: 4.